One sample yielded the 6 T cell receptor beta chains listed below, sequenced in a study of T cells expressing NK-cell markers. TCRdb processed the 5' RACE reads again and assigns one entry to each CDR3 protein, with no DNA. The table lists 200,000 to 300,000 distinct CDR3 sequences. Sequences were obtained from blood T cells: a sorted CD56 or NKG2C T cell subset, CD4+ or CD8+ T cells, or bulk PBMC T cells (not recorded which). These TCRs come from a man aged 18 to 29 in good health.

The V gene is TRBV5-1, the J gene TRBJ1-5; the TRBD1 assignment by TCRdb is unverifiable without DNA. This CDR3 contains 16 residues. The germline V gene encodes CDR1 SGHRS and CDR2 YFSETQ. The CDR3 sequence is CASSAGTGFTNQPQHF. Drawing the rest from reference TRBV5-1 and TRBJ1-5, the complete variable domain is KAGVTQTPRYLIKTRGQQVTLSCSPISGHRSVSWYQQTPGQGLQFLFEYFSETQRNKGNFPGRFSGRQFSNSRSEMNVSTLELGDSALYLCASSAGTGFTNQPQHFGDGTRLSIL.

This rearrangement joins TRBV11-3 to TRBJ2-1; TCRdb's D call of TRBD2 is untestable without DNA. Germline V lookup: CDR1 SGHNT, CDR2 YENEEA. The CDR3 is made up of 17 amino acids. The chain's CDR3 is CASSDNPRAGTYNEQFF.

This chain joins TRBV12-3 or TRBV12-4 and TRBJ2-1. This CDR3 contains 12 residues. CDR3 loop: CASRPTSNEQFF.

The chain links TRBV10-3 to TRBJ1-3; TCRdb's assignment of TRBD1 cannot be checked, as there is no DNA. The CDR3 is 13 amino acids. CDR1 and CDR2 from the germline V gene are ENHRY and SYGVKD. CDR3 protein: CATTTGYGNTIYF.

The chain carries TRBV20-1 and TRBJ2-3; TCRdb's D call of TRBD1 is untestable without DNA. Looked up from germline, CDR1 is DFQATT and CDR2 is SNEGSKA (reference sequence). The CDR3 length is 15 residues. The CDR3 is CSASLGTPATDTQYF.

The chain employs TRBV27 and TRBJ1-3. CDR1 and CDR2 from the germline V gene are MNHEY and SMNVEV (reference sequence). The CDR3 contains 13 residues. The chain's CDR3 is CASRPNTGNTIYF.